The 11 T cell receptor beta chains below were found in one sample sequenced in a study of blood T cells in healthy people across ages. For the second PCR, which ran for roughly 6 to 11 cycles, a sample-barcoded 5' primer and a J-beta primer mix were used. Via MiXCR, TCRdb re-called the 5' RACE reads, giving one row per CDR3 protein. The repertoire includes about 1.6 million distinct CDR3 sequences, 30% to 35% of them detected once, and around 11% sits in the top ten. Material for sequencing was blood. Receptor source: a woman between 25 and 40 years old in good health.

The table lists this clonotype with many counts. The chain is built from TRBV29-1 and TRBJ1-1, with TRBD1 as a possible D gene (5 bases). V was pared by 3 bases and J by 5 bases, with 7 bases between. This CDR3 has 11 residues. In germline, CDR1 is SQVTM, CDR2 ANQGSEA. The CDR3 DNA sequence: TGCAGCGTTGATAGGGGAACTGAAGCTTTCTTT. Protein sequence: CSVDRGTEAFF.

The V and J genes are TRBV5-1 and TRBJ2-5, with a possible D match to TRBD2 (7 bases). This CDR3 region has 14 residues. Germline V gene data show CDR1 as SGHRS and CDR2 as YFSETQ. The ends were cut back, 7 bases at V and 3 bases at J, with 16 bases in the middle. The CDR3 DNA sequence: TGCGCCAGCCAGGGGACTAACCATAAAGAGACCCAGTACTTC. Protein product: CASQGTNHKETQYF.

The J gene is TRBJ2-1, the V gene TRBV3-1; 11 nucleotides match TRBD2. Germline V gene lookup returns CDR1 LGHDT and CDR2 YNNKEL (reference sequence). The V gene end was trimmed by 0 bases and the J gene end by 1 base; junction bases not matched to a gene: 8. This CDR3 spans 19 amino acids. CDR3 in amino acids: CASSQDYRLAGSSYNEQFF. CDR3 in DNA: TGTGCCAGCAGCCAAGATTATCGACTAGCGGGGAGTTCCTACAATGAGCAGTTCTTC.

This clonotype was counted a few times. The CDR3 loop is CASSLSGELAGAGDNEQFF. CDR3 sequence (DNA): TGTGCCAGCAGCTTAAGCGGCGAGCTAGCGGGAGCTGGCGACAATGAGCAGTTCTTC. The chain links TRBV7-3 to TRBJ2-1; 10 nucleotides line up with TRBD2. In germline, CDR1 is SGHTA, CDR2 FQGTGA. Unmatched junction bases numbered 14, after V lost 1 base and J lost 5 bases. The CDR3 extends over 19 amino acids. Together with reference TRBV7-3 and TRBJ2-1, the CDR3 gives the full variable domain: GAGVSQTPSNKVTEKGKYVELRCDPISGHTALYWYRQSLGQGPEFLIYFQGTGAADDSGLPNDRFFAVRPEGSVSTLKIQRTERGDSAVYLCASSLSGELAGAGDNEQFFGPGTRLTVL.

This sequence joins TRBV27 and TRBJ2-7, with TRBD1 as a possible D gene (5 bases). Per germline, CDR1 MNHEY and CDR2 SMNVEV (reference sequence). This CDR3 contains 12 residues. V was pared by 6 bases and J by 6 bases, with 12 bases between. CDR3 coding DNA: TGTGCCAGCAGGACAGCTTTGGGCGAGCAGTACTTC. Its translation: CASRTALGEQYF.

This clonotype was picked up a small number of times. One end of the junction does not line up with germline, which may come from a read error. CDR3 bases: TGTGCCAGCAGCTCGGGACTAGCGGGAGTAGCAGGGTACAAGGAGCAGTTCTTC. This translates into CASSSGLAGVAGYKEQFF. V gene TRBV5-4 combines with J gene TRBJ2-1, with 14 positions matching TRBD2. From germline, CDR1 is SGHNT and CDR2 YYREEE (reference sequence). The CDR3 sequence is 18 residues long.

This clonotype was picked up many times. The rearrangement links TRBV5-1 to TRBJ2-5; TRBD1 matches at 8 bases. The trim removed 4 bases at V and 2 bases at J, leaving 7 bases unmatched. This CDR3 region has 15 residues. Germline V gives CDR1 SGHRS, CDR2 YFSETQ. The CDR3 DNA follows: TGCGCCAGCAGCGGCCGACAGGGGCCTCAAGAGACCCAGTACTTC. Amino acid sequence: CASSGRQGPQETQYF.

The table lists this clonotype with a few counts. The gene calls are TRBV4-2 and TRBJ1-6; 7 bases match TRBD1. Trimming took 1 base from V and 6 from J; bases not matched to a gene: 3. Germline assignment: CDR1 LGHNA and CDR2 YNFKEQ. This CDR3 is 15 amino acids long. The CDR3 DNA reads as TGTGCCAGCAGCCAAGTAAGGGGGCGTAATTCACCCCTCCACTTT. As protein: CASSQVRGRNSPLHF.

CDR3 loop: CASSSGTAKGEQYF. The CDR3 DNA reads TGCGCCAGCAGCTCCGGGACAGCGAAGGGGGAGCAGTACTTC. This rearrangement joins TRBV5-1 to TRBJ2-7; 7 positions agree with TRBD1. Trimming cost V 3 bases and J 7 bases; bases outside gene matches: 10. Germline assignment: CDR1 SGHRS and CDR2 YFSETQ. This CDR3 comprises 14 residues.

This clonotype has more than one count but fewer than ten. The chain uses TRBV20-1 and TRBJ2-5; perhaps D is TRBD1 or TRBD2 (5 bases each). This CDR3 region has 14 residues. Germline CDR1 and CDR2: DFQATT and SNEGSKA (reference sequence). V lost 5 bases to trimming and J lost 2 bases, with 15 bases between them. The CDR3 sequence: CSAPRDLQQETQYF. In DNA form, the CDR3 reads TGCAGTGCTCCCCGGGACCTACAACAAGAGACCCAGTACTTC.

This chain joins TRBV7-6 and TRBJ2-7; a weak D match, TRBD2 (5 bases). The V gene's germline CDR1 is SGHVS and CDR2 FNYEAQ. V was cut by 4 bases and J by 2 bases, with 15 bases left in between. The CDR3 spans 15 residues. CDR3 nucleotide sequence: TGTGCCAGCAGCTACGGACCTAGCCCTACCTACGAGCAGTACTTC. It yields the protein CASSYGPSPTYEQYF.